The 16 T cell receptor beta chains listed next were all sequenced from one sample in a study of blood T cells in healthy people across ages. Alongside a J-beta primer mix, a sample-barcoded 5' primer served in a second PCR lasting roughly 7 to 11 cycles. TCRdb reanalysed the 5' RACE reads using MiXCR and keeps one entry per CDR3 protein. The sample carries around 800,000 distinct CDR3 sequences, under 30% recorded once. This same sample was also taken into another study, of T cells of mothers and their children.

Sequences were obtained from blood. Receptors were obtained from a boy aged 5 to 17 in good health.

This chain uses TRBV7-2 with TRBJ1-1; 11 nucleotides match TRBD1. Per the germline V gene, CDR1 is SGHTA and CDR2 is FQGNSA. This CDR3 is built from 19 residues. Losses at the gene ends were 5 bases for V and 7 bases for J; bases not matched to a gene: 21. CDR3 in DNA: TGTGCCAGCAGCCTAACCTACAACCGGGACAGGGGGGATCCTGGTGAAGCTTTCTTT. Protein product: CASSLTYNRDRGDPGEAFF.

This clonotype was seen a handful of times. The gene calls are TRBV5-1 and TRBJ2-1; 9 positions match TRBD1. After removal of 4 bases from V and 4 bases from J, the junction contained 6 bases not matched to a gene. Per the germline V gene, CDR1 is SGHRS and CDR2 is YFSETQ. This CDR3 is built from 15 residues. CDR3 DNA sequence: TGCGCCAGCAGCCCGGGACAGGGTTATTACAATGAGCAGTTCTTC. It translates to CASSPGQGYYNEQFF.

This clonotype was seen many times. The chain couples TRBV2 to TRBJ1-2; D is unclear. The V gene lost 4 bases and the J gene lost 2 bases, with 8 bases spanning the gap. CDR1 is SNHLY, CDR2 FYNNEI, per germline. The CDR3 runs 13 residues. For the CDR3, the DNA is TGTGCCAGCAGTGGAGAGCTAAACTATGGCTACACCTTC. Its protein is CASSGELNYGYTF.

This clonotype is a singleton in its sample. V and J are TRBV28 and TRBJ1-5, with a weak D call TRBD1 (5 bases). Germline V gene sequence: CDR1 MDHEN, CDR2 SYDVKM. V was trimmed by 1 base and J by 4 bases, leaving 11 bases between them. This CDR3 is built from 15 residues. The CDR3 sequence: CASSLLAGINQPQHF. The CDR3 DNA reads as TGTGCCAGCAGTTTATTGGCAGGGATAAATCAGCCCCAGCATTTT. Full variable domain (remainder filled in from reference TRBV28 and TRBJ1-5): DVKVTQSSRYLVKRTGEKVFLECVQDMDHENMFWYRQDPGLGLRLIYFSYDVKMKEKGDIPEGYSVSREKKERFSLILESASTNQTSMYLCASSLLAGINQPQHFGDGTRLSIL.

This chain connects TRBV20-1 to TRBJ2-1; D assignment may be TRBD1 or TRBD2 (5 bases each). CDR3 length equals 13 residues. Germline CDR1 and CDR2: DFQATT and SNEGSKA (reference sequence). The V gene lost 5 bases and the J gene lost 2 bases, with 10 bases spanning the gap. CDR3 sequence reads: CSAPGTAYNEQFF. For the CDR3, the DNA is TGCAGTGCTCCCGGGACCGCCTACAATGAGCAGTTCTTC.

This clonotype has ten or more counts. V is TRBV5-6 and J is TRBJ2-5, with TRBD2 matching over 13 bases. The J segment lost 7 bases and the V segment lost 0 bases, leaving 0 bases of the junction unmatched. Looked up from germline, CDR1 is SGHDT and CDR2 is YYEEEE. CDR3 length: 14 amino acids. The chain's CDR3 is CASSLGLAGGTQYF. CDR3 in DNA: TGTGCCAGCAGCTTGGGACTAGCGGGGGGGACCCAGTACTTC.

This clonotype has more than one count but fewer than ten. CDR3: CSAREGGGLDIQYF. In nucleotides, the CDR3 is TGCAGTGCTAGAGAGGGGGGGGGCTTGGACATTCAGTACTTC. V is TRBV20-1 and J is TRBJ2-4; a weak D match, TRBD2 (7 bases). From germline, CDR1 is DFQATT and CDR2 SNEGSKA (reference sequence). Trimming removed 0 bases at V and 8 bases at J, with 14 bases between. The CDR3 has 14 amino acids.

The chain has TRBV3-1 and TRBJ2-7; 10 bases fit TRBD2. This CDR3 is 14 amino acids long. Unmatched junction bases numbered 7, after V lost 4 bases and J lost 7 bases. CDR1 and CDR2 from the germline V gene are LGHDT and YNNKEL (reference sequence). The CDR3 sequence: CASSPSGGASEQYF. CDR3 DNA: TGTGCCAGCAGCCCGAGCGGGGGGGCCAGTGAGCAGTACTTC.

The chain recombines TRBV29-1 with TRBJ2-1; 8 bases fit TRBD2. This CDR3 has 16 amino acids. V dropped 1 base and J dropped 4; count of bases not matched to a gene: 9. Germline-derived CDR1 and CDR2 are SQVTM and ANQGSEA. CDR3 amino acids: CSVEAAGGTIYNEQFF. The CDR3 DNA reads as TGCAGCGTTGAAGCGGCGGGGGGAACGATTTACAATGAGCAGTTCTTC.

The V call is TRBV18, the J call TRBJ2-7; the D is unclear. This CDR3 region has 15 residues. CDR1 and CDR2 (germline): KGHSH, LQKENI. V lost 3 bases and J lost 4, with 16 bases in between. The CDR3 is CASSPPGQTFYEQYF. The CDR3 region has the DNA TGTGCCAGCTCACCTCCGGGCCAGACCTTTTACGAGCAGTACTTC.

Only a few counts were recorded for this clonotype. The chain recombines TRBV7-9 with TRBJ1-4; 9 nucleotides align to TRBD1. Germline V gene lookup returns CDR1 SEHNR and CDR2 FQNEAQ (reference sequence). The CDR3 has 18 residues. Losses at the gene ends were 5 bases for V and 5 bases for J; bases not matched to a gene: 15. The CDR3 loop reads CASSTTGQGKTRNEKLFF. For the CDR3, the DNA is TGTGCCAGCAGCACCACGGGACAGGGCAAGACGCGCAATGAAAAACTGTTTTTT.

This clonotype was counted a few times. The J gene is TRBJ2-3, the V gene TRBV4-1; D gene uncertain. This CDR3 spans 15 amino acids. Germline V gene data show CDR1 as MGHRA and CDR2 as YSYEKL. V gave up 1 base and J gave up 2 bases, with 10 bases separating them. This CDR3 is CASSQVHSYTDTQYF. The CDR3 region has the DNA TGCGCCAGCAGCCAAGTTCACTCCTACACAGATACGCAGTATTTT.

The V call is TRBV7-3, the J call TRBJ1-1, with D possibly matching TRBD1 (6 bases). V lost 5 bases and J lost 0, with 13 bases in between. Germline values: CDR1 SGHTA, CDR2 FQGTGA. The CDR3 loop spans 15 amino acids. CDR3 residues: CASSPTGRMNTEAFF. The CDR3 DNA sequence: TGTGCCAGCAGCCCGACAGGTAGAATGAACACTGAAGCTTTCTTT.

V usage is TRBV5-4 and J usage is TRBJ2-7; 7 bases align to TRBD1. CDR3 length: 15 amino acids. The trim removed 3 bases at V and 3 bases at J, leaving 9 bases unmatched. The germline V gene has CDR1 SGHNT and CDR2 YYREEE (reference sequence). CDR3 sequence (DNA): TGTGCCAGCAGCTCCAAGGGACAGCCCCTCTACGAGCAGTACTTC. It encodes CASSSKGQPLYEQYF. Variable domain in full (rest from reference TRBV5-4 and TRBJ2-7): ETGVTQSPTHLIKTRGQQVTLRCSSQSGHNTVSWYQQALGQGPQFIFQYYREEENGRGNFPPRFSGLQFPNYSSELNVNALELDDSALYLCASSSKGQPLYEQYFGPGTRLTVT.

The V and J genes are TRBV7-2 and TRBJ2-5; either TRBD1 or TRBD2 may fit D (5 bases each). CDR1 and CDR2 from the germline V gene are SGHTA and FQGNSA. This CDR3 region has 13 residues. V was pared by 3 bases and J by 9 bases, with 14 bases between. The CDR3, as DNA: TGTGCCAGCAGCTTTGGACTGCCAGGGTCCCAGTACTTC. Its translation is CASSFGLPGSQYF.

This clonotype appeared a few times. The chain has TRBV2 and TRBJ2-5; D is unclear. Trimming pared 1 base from V and 2 bases from J, leaving 8 bases between. This CDR3 is 14 amino acids long. Germline-derived CDR1 and CDR2 are SNHLY and FYNNEI. The DNA for the CDR3 is TGTGCCAGCAGTGAAGATCTATCACAAGAGACCCAGTACTTC. Its translation: CASSEDLSQETQYF.